This T cell receptor beta chain emerged from a study of cytomegalovirus exposure and HLA in healthy donors. Regarding the study as a whole: Judged likely to be a sequencing artifact was a cluster of highly shared sequence variants.

Regarding this clone: The antigen is unknown.

The study ran its PCR with 60 Vbeta and 13 Jbeta primers. Here immunoSEQ multiplex PCR was the method, and the copy in TCRdb shows in-frame clones only, minus some. The table records around 65,000 clones, 55% to 65% of them present only once. The CDR3 runs 16 residues. Germline V gene lookup returns CDR1 SGHVS and CDR2 FNYEAQ. Unmatched junction bases numbered 10, after V lost 3 bases and J lost 5 bases. Sequenced input: PBMCs. The chain carries TRBV7-6 and TRBJ2-5; 9 bases are shared with TRBD1. This TCR was sampled from a man under 40 in good health and CMV-seronegative. The CDR3, as DNA: TGTGCCAGCAGCTTCAGCGGACAGGGGATTACGGAGACCCAGTACTTC. Its protein is CASSFSGQGITETQYF.